The TCR beta chain described here comes from a study of early T cells in non-severe SARS-CoV-2 infection (TCRdb year 2021). Context from the whole study: TCR sequencing used bulk RNA from unsorted whole blood, so alpha and beta chains could not be paired.

What the authors observed across the whole study: VDJdb matching was skewed toward anti-spike CD8 responses and likely underestimated virus-specific expansions by missing private and CD4 specificities.

Including the terminal cysteine and phenylalanine, the CDR3 comprises 11 residues. The kept DNA is CDR3 alone, 33 bases in frame from the first base. For CDR1 and CDR2, the germline V gene lists MDHEN and SYDVKM. A distance of 9 bases separates the germline ends of V and J, which lose 4 bases and 14 bases respectively. Of note for this clonotype: Its antigen target is currently unknown. No much larger clone is present one base from it, and per-base qualities are unavailable.

A case-control design nested within a healthcare worker cohort in London, UK, was used, with weekly nasopharyngeal swab PCR tests and blood sampling performed. Healthcare workers were enrolled in the week of the UK lockdown, from 23 to 31 March 2020, and were followed every week for up to roughly 15 weeks. Libraries were built with 5' RACE. These reads were obtained on a NextSeq 500. The TCR library protocol attached unique molecular identifiers to individual cDNA molecules to correct for sequencing error and PCR bias. Both TCR alpha and beta chains were sequenced, and tight co-correlation was observed between alpha and beta sequence abundances in each sample. Regarding the original processing steps: Decombinator V4 was used to annotate the V gene, J gene and CDR3 of the TCR sequences. TCRs were defined as expanded if a significant change between any two time points was detected under a Poisson model with p below 0.0001. Abundances of TCRs were expressed as counts per million after normalisation to the total number of TCRs sequenced in each sample. MAIT TCRs were defined by TRAV1-2 paired with TRAJ12, TRAJ20 or TRAJ33, and iNKT TCRs by TRAV10 paired with TRAJ18. VDJdb, accessed 1 November 2021, was searched for CMV, EBV and SARS-CoV-2 annotated TCRs, with TCRs annotated for multiple antigens excluded. Using fastp at Q25 and MiXCR, TCRdb reprocessed the public reads and kept productive beta chains. A single entry per CDR3 protein holds the most common genes and DNA from its merged rows. The V and J calls were determined by TCRdb, not by the authors. The sample yields approximately 66,000 distinct CDR3 sequences; around 12% were counted once. Clones ranked in the top ten supply 0.95% to 1.5% of the sample.

The receptor was derived from an adult who was a healthcare worker with PCR-confirmed SARS-CoV-2 infection or an uninfected control (not recorded which). The donor label of this sample is uncertain. The sequence joins TRBV28 to TRBJ1-6; a tentative D call is TRBD1 (5 bases match). The source was whole blood, collected at baseline. This receptor carries the CDR3 CASSSGGALHF. The sequenced DNA is TGTGCCAGCAGTTCTGGGGGGGCCCTCCACTTT. The variable domain in full, with residues beyond the CDR3 obtained from the reference TRBV28 and TRBJ1-6 genes, is DVKVTQSSRYLVKRTGEKVFLECVQDMDHENMFWYRQDPGLGLRLIYFSYDVKMKEKGDIPEGYSVSREKKERFSLILESASTNQTSMYLCASSSGGALHFGNGTRLTVT.